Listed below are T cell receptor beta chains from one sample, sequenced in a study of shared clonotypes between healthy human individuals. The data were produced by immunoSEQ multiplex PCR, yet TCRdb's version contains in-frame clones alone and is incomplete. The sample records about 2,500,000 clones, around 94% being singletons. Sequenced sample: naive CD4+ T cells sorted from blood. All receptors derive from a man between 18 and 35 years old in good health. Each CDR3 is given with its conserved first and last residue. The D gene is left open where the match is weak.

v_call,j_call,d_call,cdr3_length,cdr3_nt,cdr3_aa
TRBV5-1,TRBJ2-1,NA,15,TGCGCCAGCAGCTTGACGGGGGCGCAGGCCAATGAGCAGTTCTTC,CASSLTGAQANEQFF
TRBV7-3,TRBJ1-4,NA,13,TGTGCCAGCAGCTTGGGGGTGGGAGAAAAACTGTTTTTT,CASSLGVGEKLFF
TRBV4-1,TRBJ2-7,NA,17,TGCGCCAGCAGCCATGGATACGACAGGACCTCTTACTACGAGCAGTACTTC,CASSHGYDRTSYYEQYF
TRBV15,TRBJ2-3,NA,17,TGTGCCACCAGCAGAGTGGGCTTTAGGCCCTCAGGCGATACGCAGTATTTT,CATSRVGFRPSGDTQYF
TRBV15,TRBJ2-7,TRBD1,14,TGTGCCACCAGCAGACCAGGGGGAACCTACGAGCAGTACTTC,CATSRPGGTYEQYF
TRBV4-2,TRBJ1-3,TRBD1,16,TGTGCCAGCAGCCAAGATTCGCAGGGGGAGGGAAACACCATATATTTT,CASSQDSQGEGNTIYF
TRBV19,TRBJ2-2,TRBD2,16,TGTGCCAGTAAAACAGGTCCTAGCGGGAACACCGGGGAGCTGTTTTTT,CASKTGPSGNTGELFF
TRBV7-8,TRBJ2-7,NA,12,TGTGCCAGCAGCTTAGTAGGCTACGAGCAGTACTTC,CASSLVGYEQYF
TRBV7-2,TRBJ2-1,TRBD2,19,TGTGCCAGCAGCTCACCTAGCGGGGGAATACTTAGCTCCTACAATGAGCAGTTCTTC,CASSSPSGGILSSYNEQFF
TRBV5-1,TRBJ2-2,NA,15,TGCGCCAGCCTGACCGGGACCACGAACACCGGGGAGCTGTTTTTT,CASLTGTTNTGELFF